The 25 T cell receptor beta chains reported below all come from one sample, sequenced in a study of CD8 T cells in Susac syndrome (dated by TCRdb to the late 2010s). Libraries came from the immunoSEQ multiplex PCR assay. RNA was extracted with the RNeasy kit and about 0.5 to 1 ug was reverse transcribed using random hexamers. The public reads were run again by TCRdb, first through fastp at Q25 and then through MiXCR, and only productive beta chains were kept. All rows with the same CDR3 protein become a single entry with the most common DNA and genes. The sample includes around 110,000 distinct CDR3 sequences, with roughly 94% observed a single time. About 0.28% of the sample goes to the ten largest clones. Specimen: CD8+ T cells from PBMCs. These receptors were obtained from a human donor with Susac syndrome.

DNA for the CDR3: TGTGCCAGCACCCCTGGGCCAGAAGGACAGCCCCAGCATTTT. Its translation is CASTPGPEGQPQHF. The chain is built from TRBV9 and TRBJ1-5; D gene ambiguous. In germline, CDR1 is SGDLS, CDR2 YYNGEE. V was shortened by 6 bases and J by 7 bases, with 17 bases between the two germline ends. This CDR3 has 14 residues.

The J gene is TRBJ2-1, the V gene TRBV9; D is unresolved. CDR3 length: 13 amino acids. Germline assignment: CDR1 SGDLS and CDR2 YYNGEE. The V end lost 4 bases, the J end lost 5 bases, and 10 bases lay between the germline ends. CDR3 amino acids: CASSPIGDNEQFF. DNA for the CDR3: TGTGCCAGCAGCCCAATTGGGGACAATGAGCAGTTCTTC.

The chain couples TRBV5-4 to TRBJ1-1, with D possibly matching TRBD1 (5 bases). With 4 bases removed from V and 1 base from J, the gap between germline ends came to 8 bases. This CDR3 region has 13 residues. Germline CDR1 SGHNT, CDR2 YYREEE (reference sequence). CDR3 sequence: CASSETENTEAFF. Here the CDR3 DNA reads TGTGCCAGCAGCGAGACAGAGAACACTGAAGCTTTCTTT.

In this sample, this clonotype turned up once. This sequence joins TRBV4-3 and TRBJ2-7, with D possibly being TRBD1 (5 bases). There are 15 residues in the CDR3. Trimming took 3 bases from V and 2 from J, leaving 14 bases between them. Germline lookup yields CDR1 LGHNA and CDR2 YSLEER. CDR3 region: CASSQTHQGAYEQYF. For the CDR3, the DNA is TGCGCCAGCAGCCAGACGCATCAGGGTGCCTACGAGCAGTACTTC.

The rearrangement uses TRBV24-1 and TRBJ1-6, with D unclear. The CDR3 sequence is 14 residues long. V lost 3 bases and J 8 bases, leaving 10 bases between the germline ends. Germline CDR1 KGHDR, CDR2 SFDVKD. This CDR3 is CATSDEFRDSPLHF. The CDR3 nucleotides are TGTGCCACCAGTGATGAATTTAGGGATTCACCCCTCCACTTT.

The chain couples TRBV4-1 to TRBJ2-4, with D perhaps given as TRBD1 or TRBD2 (6 bases each). From germline, CDR1 is MGHRA and CDR2 YSYEKL. The CDR3 sequence is 12 residues long. Between the trimmed V and J ends, which lost 4 bases and 14 bases, there was a span of 15 bases. The chain's CDR3 is CASSLGGSPEYF. CDR3 nucleotide sequence: TGCGCCAGCAGCCTCGGGGGCAGCCCGGAGTACTTC.

The chain is built from TRBV27 and TRBJ2-7, with 7 bases fitting TRBD1. The V gene end was trimmed by 4 bases and the J gene end by 3 bases; junction bases not matched to a gene: 6. CDR1 is MNHEY, CDR2 SMNVEV, per germline (reference sequence). The CDR3 sequence is 14 residues long. The chain's CDR3 is CASSSTGVIYEQYF. The CDR3 DNA reads TGTGCCAGCAGTTCTACAGGGGTGATCTACGAGCAGTACTTC.

The gene calls are TRBV7-9 and TRBJ2-7, with D possibly being TRBD2 (5 bases). This CDR3 is built from 14 residues. CDR1 is SEHNR, CDR2 FQNEAQ, per germline (reference sequence). The V end lost 5 bases, the J end lost 2 bases, and 13 bases lay between the germline ends. The CDR3 DNA sequence: TGTGCCAGCAGCCAATACGGACTGACCTACGAGCAGTACTTC. It yields the protein CASSQYGLTYEQYF.

The chain employs TRBV7-2 and TRBJ1-6; no definite D call. The V end was cut by 5 bases, the J end by 7 bases, with 18 bases between. The CDR3 covers 16 residues. Germline CDR1 SGHTA, CDR2 FQGNSA. The CDR3: CASSANWEGGNSPLHF. The CDR3 DNA sequence: TGTGCCAGCAGCGCCAATTGGGAGGGTGGGAATTCACCCCTCCACTTT. Full variable domain (outside the CDR3, taken from reference TRBV7-2 and TRBJ1-6): GAGVSQSPSNKVTEKGKDVELRCDPISGHTALYWYRQSLGQGLEFLIYFQGNSAPDKSGLPSDRFSAERTGGSVSTLTIQRTQQEDSAVYLCASSANWEGGNSPLHFGNGTRLTVT.

The V and J genes are TRBV20-1 and TRBJ1-2; 7 bases map to TRBD1. V dropped 0 bases and J dropped 4; count of bases not matched to a gene: 11. The CDR3 contains 16 residues. Germline CDR1 DFQATT, CDR2 SNEGSKA (reference sequence). The CDR3 sequence is CSARDRGQGVTYGYTF. CDR3 sequence (DNA): TGCAGTGCTAGAGATCGTGGTCAGGGGGTTACCTATGGCTACACCTTC.

The chain couples TRBV5-6 to TRBJ2-2; D uncertain. The CDR3 loop spans 16 amino acids. V lost 0 bases, J lost 4 bases, and 13 bases lay in between. CDR1 and CDR2 (germline): SGHDT, YYEEEE. This chain's CDR3 is CASSLGQAPGTGELFF. The CDR3 DNA reads TGTGCCAGCAGCTTGGGGCAGGCCCCGGGCACCGGGGAGCTGTTTTTT.

The rearrangement joins TRBV4-1 to TRBJ2-1; 10 bases map to TRBD2. Germline lookup yields CDR1 MGHRA and CDR2 YSYEKL. The junction had 4 bases not matched to a gene; V was cut back by 0 bases and J by 2 bases. CDR3 length: 17 amino acids. CDR3 nucleotides: TGCGCCAGCAGCCAAGACCGAGCGGGGGGGCCCTACAATGAGCAGTTCTTC. Encoded protein: CASSQDRAGGPYNEQFF.

The CDR3 bases are TGCAGCGGGCAAACAGGGAACACTGAAGCTTTCTTT. Residues: CSGQTGNTEAFF. The J gene is TRBJ1-1, the V gene TRBV29-1; possible D gene TRBD1, 5 bases. Trimming removed 7 bases from V and 1 base from J, with 10 bases in between. Germline V lookup: CDR1 SQVTM, CDR2 ANQGSEA. The CDR3 has 12 residues.

V usage is TRBV7-8 and J usage is TRBJ1-2; 7 bases agree with TRBD1. Germline assignment: CDR1 SGHVS and CDR2 FQNEAQ. CDR3 size: 15 residues. V dropped 3 bases and J dropped 3; count of bases not matched to a gene: 7. CDR3 nucleotides: TGTGCCAGCAGCTTGGACAGACAGGGATACTATGGCTACACCTTC. It specifies CASSLDRQGYYGYTF.

The V and J genes are TRBV7-8 and TRBJ2-5, with D hard to call. Trimming took off 5 bases at V and 10 bases at J, with 14 bases between the two ends. CDR3 length: 12 residues. The germline V gene has CDR1 SGHVS and CDR2 FQNEAQ. Here the CDR3 DNA reads TGTGCCAGCAGCCCCGACGGGTGGGACCAGTACTTC. Translating gives CASSPDGWDQYF.

The genes are TRBV20-1 and TRBJ2-3; 7 bases align to TRBD2. Germline CDR1 reads DFQATT; CDR2 reads SNEGSKA (reference sequence). This CDR3 has 17 amino acids. J lost 2 bases, V lost 3 bases, and 14 bases had no gene match. The CDR3 here is CSARMTNRDYLTDTQYF. The CDR3 DNA follows: TGCAGTGCTAGGATGACGAACCGGGACTACCTCACAGATACGCAGTATTTT.

The chain couples TRBV10-3 to TRBJ2-7; D unclear. The CDR3 is 12 amino acids. V gave up 10 bases and J gave up 2 bases, with 12 bases separating them. Germline V gives CDR1 ENHRY, CDR2 SYGVKD. The CDR3 here is CATRTETYEQYF. The CDR3 coding sequence is TGTGCCACTAGGACGGAAACCTACGAGCAGTACTTC.

This rearrangement joins TRBV27 to TRBJ1-6; D may be TRBD1 (6 bases). Trimming removed 0 bases at V and 7 bases at J, with 10 bases between. Looked up from germline, CDR1 is MNHEY and CDR2 is SMNVEV (reference sequence). This CDR3 has 15 residues. DNA of the CDR3: TGTGCCAGCAGTTTATCTGGAGGGGGAAATTCACCCCTCCACTTT. Protein sequence: CASSLSGGGNSPLHF.

This sequence joins TRBV7-6 and TRBJ2-5; D call uncertain. CDR1 SGHVS and CDR2 FNYEAQ come from the germline V gene. Trimming took off 5 bases at V and 2 bases at J, with 6 bases between the two ends. This CDR3 is 12 amino acids long. CDR3 in DNA: TGTGCCAGCAGCCTCGAACAAGAGACCCAGTACTTC. It specifies CASSLEQETQYF.

V gene TRBV27 combines with J gene TRBJ1-2; 8 bases map to TRBD1. Germline CDR1 and CDR2: MNHEY and SMNVEV (reference sequence). The CDR3 extends over 13 amino acids. V lost 10 bases to trimming and J lost 5 bases; unmatched junction nucleotides: 9. The CDR3 DNA is TGTGCCACCCAGGACAGGGCGGGTTATGGCTACACCTTC. Amino acids: CATQDRAGYGYTF.

The chain combines TRBV13 with TRBJ2-7; TRBD1 matches 10 bases. The CDR3 is 18 amino acids. With V trimmed by 2 bases and J by 4 bases, 14 bases remained unmatched. The germline V gene encodes CDR1 PRHDT and CDR2 FYEKMQ (reference sequence). The CDR3 coding sequence is TGTGCCAGCAGCTTACTGCGACAGGGGGCGACGGGTTTTTACGAGCAGTACTTC. Protein product: CASSLLRQGATGFYEQYF.

V gene TRBV5-1 combines with J gene TRBJ2-2; D unclear. Germline V gene lookup returns CDR1 SGHRS and CDR2 YFSETQ. This CDR3 comprises 15 residues. Trimming took 4 bases from V and 2 from J, leaving 12 bases between them. CDR3 amino acids: CASSRETRNTGELFF. In DNA form, the CDR3 reads TGCGCCAGCAGCCGAGAGACTCGAAACACCGGGGAGCTGTTTTTT.

The chain couples TRBV6-5 to TRBJ2-1, with 7 positions matching TRBD1. Germline assignment: CDR1 MNHEY and CDR2 SVGAGI. The CDR3 contains 14 residues. CDR3 amino acids: CASSGGSSYNEQFF. The CDR3 nucleotides are TGTGCATCCTCAGGGGGAAGCTCCTACAATGAGCAGTTCTTC.

V usage is TRBV3-1 and J usage is TRBJ2-7; 7 bases align to TRBD2. Germline CDR1 reads LGHDT; CDR2 reads YNNKEL (reference sequence). The V gene end was trimmed by 0 bases and the J gene end by 3 bases; junction bases not matched to a gene: 5. This CDR3 contains 15 residues. Here the CDR3 reads CASSQDRSGGYEQYF. The CDR3, as DNA: TGTGCCAGCAGCCAAGATAGGTCGGGAGGCTACGAGCAGTACTTC.

Here the CDR3 DNA reads TGTGCCAGCAGTGAATGGACAGCCTACGAGCAGTACTTC. Amino acid sequence: CASSEWTAYEQYF. V is TRBV2 and J is TRBJ2-7; D possibly corresponds to TRBD1 (6 bases). The CDR3 sequence is 13 residues long. CDR1 SNHLY and CDR2 FYNNEI come from the germline V gene. V was clipped by 2 bases and J by 2 bases, with 7 bases between them.